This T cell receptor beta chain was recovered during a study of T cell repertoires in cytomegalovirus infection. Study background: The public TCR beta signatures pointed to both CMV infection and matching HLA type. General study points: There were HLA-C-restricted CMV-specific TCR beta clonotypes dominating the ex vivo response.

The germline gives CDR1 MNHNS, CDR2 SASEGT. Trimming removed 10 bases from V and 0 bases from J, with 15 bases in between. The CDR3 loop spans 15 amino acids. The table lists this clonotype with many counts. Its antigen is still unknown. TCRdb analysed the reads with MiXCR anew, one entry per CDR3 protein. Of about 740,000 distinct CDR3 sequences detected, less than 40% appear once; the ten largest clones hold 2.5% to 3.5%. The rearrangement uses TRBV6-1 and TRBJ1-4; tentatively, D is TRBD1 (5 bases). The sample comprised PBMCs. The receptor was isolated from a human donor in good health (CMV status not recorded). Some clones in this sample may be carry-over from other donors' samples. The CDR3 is CATGLRGTTNEKLFF. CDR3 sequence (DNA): TGTGCCACCGGGCTGAGGGGAACAACTAATGAAAAACTGTTTTTT.